Each of the 10 T cell receptor beta chains below was sequenced from the same sample in a study of vaccination effects on CD4 cells after COVID-19. Generated by immunoSEQ multiplex PCR, the TCRdb table keeps only in-frame clones and is missing some. The sample yields 50,000 to 70,000 clones, approximately 72% seen once. No cognate antigen is known for these TCRs. The authors isolated CD4+ T cells after around 9 days of culture. Sequences were derived from CD4+ T cells from PBMCs cultured without peptide, sampled before COVID-19 vaccination. The receptors come from a human donor who had a prior SARS-CoV-2 infection.

The rearrangement joins TRBV19 to TRBJ2-1, with D tentatively TRBD2 (6 bases). Germline V CDR1 and CDR2: LNHDA, SQIVND (reference sequence). CDR3 length equals 18 residues. V lost 3 bases and J lost 2, with 20 bases in between. The CDR3 protein is CASSIGTGGRSTYNEQFF. CDR3 bases: TGTGCCAGTAGTATCGGGACTGGAGGAAGATCGACCTACAATGAGCAGTTCTTC.

The chain recombines TRBV20-1 with TRBJ2-5; D not resolved. V lost 8 bases and J lost 4, with 11 bases in between. The germline CDR1 and CDR2 sequences are DFQATT and SNEGSKA (reference sequence). This CDR3 is 11 amino acids long. CDR3 amino acids: CSRLRSETQYF. CDR3 sequence (DNA): TGCAGTCGCCTACGATCAGAGACCCAGTACTTC.

The chain carries TRBV11-2 and TRBJ2-3; TRBD2 matches at 8 bases. The CDR3 is made up of 17 amino acids. With V trimmed by 3 bases and J by 3 bases, 11 bases remained unmatched. The V gene's germline CDR1 is SGHAT and CDR2 FQNNGV. This CDR3 is CASSLYRGPGGTDTQYF. The CDR3 region has the DNA TGTGCCAGCAGCTTGTATCGCGGGCCGGGAGGGACAGATACGCAGTATTTT.

J is TRBJ1-2 and V is TRBV7-2; unclear D gene. Germline-derived CDR1 and CDR2 are SGHTA and FQGNSA. CDR3 size: 12 residues. V lost 1 base and J lost 8, with 8 bases in between. The CDR3 region is CASSLGPSGYTF. Here the CDR3 DNA reads TGTGCCAGCAGCTTAGGACCGTCGGGCTACACCTTC.

The rearrangement links TRBV29-1 to TRBJ1-1; D may be TRBD1 (5 bases). The CDR3 sequence is 12 residues long. The germline V gene encodes CDR1 SQVTM and CDR2 ANQGSEA. V was clipped by 3 bases and J by 4 bases, with 9 bases between them. The CDR3 coding sequence is TGCAGCGTTGATCGGGGGGGCACTGAAGCTTTCTTT. Its translation: CSVDRGGTEAFF.

V usage is TRBV2 and J usage is TRBJ2-3; D may be TRBD2 (6 bases). The CDR3 has 14 residues. The V end lost 6 bases, the J end lost 0 bases, and 10 bases lay between the germline ends. Germline V CDR1 and CDR2: SNHLY, FYNNEI. The DNA for the CDR3 is TGTGCCAGCAGCCTAGCGTCGAGCACAGATACGCAGTATTTT. Protein product: CASSLASSTDTQYF. Full variable domain (rest looked up from reference TRBV2 and TRBJ2-3): EPEVTQTPSHQVTQMGQEVILRCVPISNHLYFYWYRQILGQKVEFLVSFYNNEISEKSEIFDDQFSVERPDGSNFTLKIRSTKLEDSAMYFCASSLASSTDTQYFGPGTRLTVL.

This clone has just one count. The rearrangement links TRBV19 to TRBJ2-7; 10 bases are a match to TRBD2. CDR1 and CDR2 (germline): LNHDA, SQIVND (reference sequence). This CDR3 has 15 residues. V was clipped by 1 base and J by 0 bases; unmatched bases: 0. CDR3 DNA: TGTGCCAGTAGTATAGCTAGCGGGGGCTCCTACGAGCAGTACTTC. As protein: CASSIASGGSYEQYF.

This chain joins TRBV7-2 and TRBJ2-3; TRBD1 aligns across 9 bases. Germline CDR1 and CDR2: SGHTA and FQGNSA. This CDR3 comprises 16 residues. Trimming removed 0 bases from V and 6 bases from J; junction bases left unmatched: 7. In nucleotides, the CDR3 is TGTGCCAGCAGCTTAGCCGGGACAGGGACAGGCGATACGCAGTATTTT. It specifies CASSLAGTGTGDTQYF.

The J gene is TRBJ2-4, the V gene TRBV11-3; D uncertain. Germline assignment: CDR1 SGHNT and CDR2 YENEEA. This CDR3 has 18 residues. V was shortened by 0 bases and J by 0 bases, with 15 bases between the two germline ends. The CDR3 protein is CASSLDGSGALAKNIQYF. DNA of the CDR3: TGTGCCAGCAGCTTAGACGGGTCGGGCGCCCTAGCCAAAAACATTCAGTACTTC.

This clone has a handful of counts. This chain links TRBV19 with TRBJ1-1; tentative D call: TRBD1 (5 bases). Germline values: CDR1 LNHDA, CDR2 SQIVND (reference sequence). The CDR3 spans 14 residues. Trimming stripped 7 bases from V and 7 bases from J, with 19 bases between. The CDR3 protein is CASTPGAVRSEAFF. CDR3 sequence (DNA): TGTGCCAGTACCCCTGGGGCGGTTCGGAGTGAAGCTTTCTTT.